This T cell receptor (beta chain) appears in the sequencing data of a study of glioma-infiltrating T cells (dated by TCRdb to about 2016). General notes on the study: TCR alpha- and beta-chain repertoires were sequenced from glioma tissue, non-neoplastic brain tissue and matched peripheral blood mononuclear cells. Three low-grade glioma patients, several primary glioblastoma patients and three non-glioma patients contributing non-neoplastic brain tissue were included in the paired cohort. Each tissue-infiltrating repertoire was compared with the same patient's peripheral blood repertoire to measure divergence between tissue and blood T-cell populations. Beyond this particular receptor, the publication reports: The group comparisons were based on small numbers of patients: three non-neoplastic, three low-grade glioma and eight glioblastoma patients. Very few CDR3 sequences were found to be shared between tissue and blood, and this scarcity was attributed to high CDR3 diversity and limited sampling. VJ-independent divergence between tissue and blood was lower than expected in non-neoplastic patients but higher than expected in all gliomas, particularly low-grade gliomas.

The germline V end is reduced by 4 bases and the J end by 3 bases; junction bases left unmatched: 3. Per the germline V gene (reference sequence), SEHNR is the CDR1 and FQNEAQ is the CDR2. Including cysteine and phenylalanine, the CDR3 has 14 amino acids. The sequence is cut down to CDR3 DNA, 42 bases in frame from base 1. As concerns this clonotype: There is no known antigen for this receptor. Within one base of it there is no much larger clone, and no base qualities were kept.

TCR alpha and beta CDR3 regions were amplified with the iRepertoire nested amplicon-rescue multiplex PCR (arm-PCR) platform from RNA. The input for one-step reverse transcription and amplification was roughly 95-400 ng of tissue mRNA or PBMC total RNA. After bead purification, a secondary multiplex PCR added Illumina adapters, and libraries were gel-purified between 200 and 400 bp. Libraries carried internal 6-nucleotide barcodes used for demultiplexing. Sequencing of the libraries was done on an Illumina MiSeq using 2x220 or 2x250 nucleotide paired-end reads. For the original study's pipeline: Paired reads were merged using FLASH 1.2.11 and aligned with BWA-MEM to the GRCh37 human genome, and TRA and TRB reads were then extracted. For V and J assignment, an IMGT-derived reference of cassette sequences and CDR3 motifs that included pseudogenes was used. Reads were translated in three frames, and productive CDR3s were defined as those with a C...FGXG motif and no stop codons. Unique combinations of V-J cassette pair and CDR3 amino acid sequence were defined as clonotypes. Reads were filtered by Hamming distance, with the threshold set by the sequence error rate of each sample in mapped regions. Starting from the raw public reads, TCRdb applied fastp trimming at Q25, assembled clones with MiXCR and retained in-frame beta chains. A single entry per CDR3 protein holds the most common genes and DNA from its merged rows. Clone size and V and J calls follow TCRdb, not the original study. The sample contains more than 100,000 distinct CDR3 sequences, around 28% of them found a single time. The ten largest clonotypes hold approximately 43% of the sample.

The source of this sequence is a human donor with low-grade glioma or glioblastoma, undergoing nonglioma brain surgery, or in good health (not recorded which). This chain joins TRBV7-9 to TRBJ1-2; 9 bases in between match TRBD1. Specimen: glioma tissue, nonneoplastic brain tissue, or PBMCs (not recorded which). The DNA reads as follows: TGTGCCAGCAGCTGGGACAGGGAGGACTATGGCTACACCTTC. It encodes CASSWDREDYGYTF.